The 12 T cell receptor beta chains given below trace back to one sample, sequenced in a study of T cell responses to AZD1222 COVID-19 vaccine. Clones were read by immunoSEQ multiplex PCR, and TCRdb kept only the in-frame ones, dropping some. The sample includes over 100,000 clones, roughly nine tenths of them seen just once. The source was peripheral blood, collected on day 0 of AZD1222 vaccination. The receptors stem from an adult in good health.

The V gene is TRBV9, the J gene TRBJ2-3; 7 positions match TRBD1. This CDR3 comprises 12 residues. V lost 4 bases, J lost 9 bases, and 5 bases stayed unmatched. CDR1 SGDLS and CDR2 YYNGEE come from the germline V gene. The CDR3: CASSPQGQTQYF. CDR3 nucleotides: TGTGCCAGCAGCCCACAGGGGCAGACGCAGTATTTT.

V and J are TRBV28 and TRBJ2-1; 9 nucleotides align to TRBD1. Germline CDR1 and CDR2: MDHEN and SYDVKM. This CDR3 region has 17 residues. With V trimmed by 0 bases and J by 1 base, 4 bases remained unmatched. CDR3 DNA sequence: TGTGCCAGCAGTTTATGGAGGACAGGGGTATCCTACAATGAGCAGTTCTTC. The encoded protein is CASSLWRTGVSYNEQFF. The full variable domain, in which reference TRBV28 and TRBJ2-1 provide the parts outside the CDR3, is DVKVTQSSRYLVKRTGEKVFLECVQDMDHENMFWYRQDPGLGLRLIYFSYDVKMKEKGDIPEGYSVSREKKERFSLILESASTNQTSMYLCASSLWRTGVSYNEQFFGPGTRLTVL.

The chain joins TRBV18 to TRBJ2-5; no definite D call. V lost 2 bases to trimming and J lost 0 bases, with 4 bases between them. The CDR3 covers 13 residues. Per germline, CDR1 KGHSH and CDR2 LQKENI. This CDR3 reads CASSPGYQETQYF. The CDR3 region has the DNA TGTGCCAGCTCACCAGGGTACCAAGAGACCCAGTACTTC.

The chain couples TRBV7-9 to TRBJ1-5; the D gene is possibly TRBD1 (6 bases). Deletions cut 1 base from V and 6 bases from J, with 7 bases between. This CDR3 is 13 amino acids long. Per germline, CDR1 SEHNR and CDR2 FQNEAQ (reference sequence). The CDR3 bases are TGTGCCAGCAGCTTAGAAGGGGGTCAGCCCCAGCATTTT. It codes for CASSLEGGQPQHF.

This clone was seen just once. J is TRBJ2-1 and V is TRBV7-2; no clear D gene. The germline CDR1 and CDR2 sequences are SGHTA and FQGNSA. The CDR3 is 14 residues long. The V gene lost 2 bases and the J gene lost 7 bases, with 12 bases spanning the gap. Here the CDR3 reads CASSLSFSDNEQFF. The CDR3 DNA follows: TGTGCCAGCAGCTTAAGTTTCTCGGATAATGAGCAGTTCTTC.

The chain combines TRBV29-1 with TRBJ2-7; TRBD2 aligns across 7 bases. Trimming removed 1 base from V and 3 bases from J; junction bases left unmatched: 3. Germline values: CDR1 SQVTM, CDR2 ANQGSEA. The CDR3 runs to 13 residues. Here the CDR3 DNA reads TGCAGCGTTGAAGTTACGGGGGGCTACGAGCAGTACTTC. As protein: CSVEVTGGYEQYF.

This clone was picked up one time. CDR3 nucleotides: TGTGCCAGCAGCCTCTGGACAGCGGACCAGGGCAATGAGCAGTTCTTC. This gives the protein CASSLWTADQGNEQFF. This sequence joins TRBV5-6 and TRBJ2-1, with a tentative D call TRBD1 (6 bases). The CDR3 extends over 16 amino acids. Germline lookup yields CDR1 SGHDT and CDR2 YYEEEE. V dropped 4 bases and J dropped 6 bases, with 20 bases sitting between them.

This clone was detected only once. The V call is TRBV11-2, the J call TRBJ1-3; D perhaps matches TRBD1 (5 bases). In germline, CDR1 is SGHAT, CDR2 FQNNGV. This CDR3 has 12 amino acids. V lost 4 bases and J lost 4, with 5 bases in between. CDR3 DNA: TGTGCCAGCAGCTGGGGCGGAAACACCATATATTTT. Residues: CASSWGGNTIYF.

The chain links TRBV7-3 to TRBJ1-5; TRBD1 might be the D (6 bases). CDR1 is SGHTA and CDR2 is FQGTGA in the germline V gene. V was shortened by 1 base and J by 4 bases, with 11 bases between the two germline ends. The CDR3 spans 15 residues. CDR3 loop: CASSLIGGQNQPQHF. The CDR3 DNA reads as TGTGCCAGCAGCTTAATAGGGGGTCAAAATCAGCCCCAGCATTTT.

The rearrangement links TRBV20-1 to TRBJ2-7; D may match TRBD1 or TRBD2 (5 bases each). The CDR3 sequence is 10 residues long. In germline, CDR1 is DFQATT, CDR2 SNEGSKA (reference sequence). V gave up 6 bases and J gave up 9 bases, with 12 bases separating them. The CDR3 loop is CSAHHGGQYF. Here the CDR3 DNA reads TGCAGTGCCCATCATGGGGGGCAGTACTTC.

This chain links TRBV7-2 with TRBJ1-2, with TRBD1 identical over 7 bases. V shed 0 bases, J shed 8 bases, and the junction held 12 bases outside the gene matches. The germline CDR1 and CDR2 sequences are SGHTA and FQGNSA. The CDR3 length is 16 residues. The CDR3 region is CASSLAYRQGSWGYTF. The CDR3 DNA is TGTGCCAGCAGCTTAGCGTACCGACAGGGTTCATGGGGCTACACCTTC.

The chain uses TRBV2 and TRBJ1-1; possibly TRBD1 for D (5 bases). This CDR3 comprises 14 residues. Trimming removed 6 bases from V and 0 bases from J, with 11 bases in between. Germline V lookup: CDR1 SNHLY, CDR2 FYNNEI. The CDR3 nucleotides are TGTGCCAGCAGAGCCGACAGCCTGAACACTGAAGCTTTCTTT. Protein: CASRADSLNTEAFF.